Listed below are T cell receptor beta chains from one sample, sequenced in a study of post-analysis software for immune sequencing data. TCRdb passed the PCR reads through MiXCR, listing each CDR3 protein once. Of fewer than 700,000 distinct CDR3 sequences in the sample, around 47% were seen once. Sequencing used blood. These receptors originate from a girl between 10 and 17 years old with multiple sclerosis. Each CDR3 is given with its conserved first and last residue. Each record gives: D gene, V gene, J gene, clone size, CDR3 DNA, CDR3 protein. The D gene is left open where the match is weak. The size field is filled for only some rows; it gives once, few, many or a size class.

TRBD2	TRBV12-3/TRBV12-4	TRBJ2-1	NA	TGTGCCAGCAGTCTCCAAGAAACTAGCGGGGAGCAGTTCTTC	CASSLQETSGEQFF
TRBD1	TRBV11-2	TRBJ2-5	NA	TGTGCCAGCAGCTTAACGACAGGGGGCCAAGAGACCCAGTACTTC	CASSLTTGGQETQYF
TRBD2	TRBV6-5	TRBJ2-3	NA	TGTGCCAGCAGTCTCCAAGCGGGAAGCACAGATACGCAGTATTTT	CASSLQAGSTDTQYF
NA	TRBV25-1	TRBJ2-7	NA	TGTGCCAGCAGTGCCTCAGGGATCCTCTCCTACGAGCAGTACTTC	CASSASGILSYEQYF
TRBD1	TRBV20-1	TRBJ1-1	few	TGCAGGGCTGGGACAGGGGATCCTTCCGAAGCTTTCTTT	CRAGTGDPSEAFF
TRBD2	TRBV5-1	TRBJ2-1	few	TGCGCCAGCAGCAGGTGGACTAGCGGGGGCCGGGATGAGCAGTTCTTC	CASSRWTSGGRDEQFF
NA	TRBV7-2	TRBJ2-1	once	TGTGCCAGCAGACCGAACCAGGGCAATGAGCAGTTCTTC	CASRPNQGNEQFF
NA	TRBV20-1	TRBJ1-2	NA	TGCAGTGCTAACGGCGGTAACTATGGCTACACCTTC	CSANGGNYGYTF
NA	TRBV10-3	TRBJ2-7	few	TGTGCCACCTGCGATAGGGGGGAAGAGGTCGAGCAGTACTTC	CATCDRGEEVEQYF
TRBD2	TRBV6-6	TRBJ2-5	NA	TGTGCCAGCACCACTGGCGGGGGGGGCCAGGAGACCCAGTACTTC	CASTTGGGGQETQYF
TRBD2	TRBV12-3/TRBV12-4	TRBJ2-7	NA	TGTGCCAGCAGTTTAGAAGCGGGAGTGGTCAGTTACGAGCAGTACTTC	CASSLEAGVVSYEQYF
TRBD1	TRBV5-1	TRBJ2-3	NA	TGCGCCAGCAGCTTGGCCGTACAGGGGATAGATACGCAGTATTTT	CASSLAVQGIDTQYF
NA	TRBV5-1	TRBJ2-4	NA	TGCGCCAGCAGCTTAGACTTAGCCAAAAACATTCAGTACTTC	CASSLDLAKNIQYF
TRBD2	TRBV20-1	TRBJ2-3	NA	TGCAGTGCCGCGGGACTAGTAGTCACAGATACGCGGTATTTT	CSAAGLVVTDTRYF
NA	TRBV20-1	TRBJ2-3	NA	TGCAGTGCTTCCGATAGCAGGAACACAGATACGCAGTATTTT	CSASDSRNTDTQYF
NA	TRBV2	TRBJ2-3	NA	TGTGCCAGCAGTACGGACAGCACAGATACGCAGTATTTT	CASSTDSTDTQYF
TRBD1	TRBV9	TRBJ1-2	few	TGTGCCAGCAGGCGAGGGGCAGGGGGACCCGGCCACTATGGCTACACCTTC	CASRRGAGGPGHYGYTF
NA	TRBV29-1	TRBJ2-7	NA	TGCAGCGTTGAAGGGGGGGACGGCTACGAGCAGTACTTC	CSVEGGDGYEQYF
TRBD1	TRBV5-1	TRBJ2-1	few	TGCGCCAGCAGCGGGGCCGGGACAGCTGGGAATGAGCAGTTCTTC	CASSGAGTAGNEQFF
NA	TRBV29-1	TRBJ1-1	NA	TGCAGCGGTGACCCTGGAGGGGGCACTGAAGCTTTCTTT	CSGDPGGGTEAFF
NA	TRBV6-5	TRBJ2-5	NA	TGTGCCAGCAGTTATTTGGGTGATGAGACCCAGTACTTC	CASSYLGDETQYF
NA	TRBV7-3	TRBJ1-1	NA	TGTGCCAGCAGCTTACAACAGGGAGGAACTGAAGCTTTCTTT	CASSLQQGGTEAFF
TRBD1	TRBV20-1	TRBJ2-7	NA	TGCAGTGCCATAGGACAGGGGGTCAACGAGCAGTACTTC	CSAIGQGVNEQYF
NA	TRBV30	TRBJ1-1	NA	TGTGCCGGAAGCCCGGGACTGCGGGCGAACACTGAAGCTTTCTTT	CAGSPGLRANTEAFF
TRBD1	TRBV20-1	TRBJ2-1	NA	TGCAGTGCTACCCGGGGACAGTACAATGAGCAGTTCTTC	CSATRGQYNEQFF
NA	TRBV12-3/TRBV12-4	TRBJ1-2	few	TGTGCCAGCAGTTTAAGGATAGGCTATGGCTACACCTTC	CASSLRIGYGYTF
NA	TRBV6-1	TRBJ2-7	NA	TGTGCCAGCCAGATCCCCGGAAGGGTTGGTGGCGAGCAGTACTTC	CASQIPGRVGGEQYF
TRBD1	TRBV25-1	TRBJ1-5	few	TGTGCCAGCAGTGGCGACAGGGGAAGTAGCAATCAGCCCCAGCATTTT	CASSGDRGSSNQPQHF
NA	TRBV12-3/TRBV12-4	TRBJ1-5	few	TGTGCCAGCAGCTCTGTAAGTCGGCCCCAGCATTTT	CASSSVSRPQHF
NA	TRBV10-3	TRBJ2-1	many	TGTGCCATCAGTTCTGACAATGAGCAGTTCTTC	CAISSDNEQFF
TRBD2	TRBV20-1	TRBJ2-7	few	TGCAGTGCACGGACTAGCGAGGCCTACGAGCAGTACTTC	CSARTSEAYEQYF
TRBD1	TRBV7-3	TRBJ2-5	NA	TGTGCCAGCAGCCCCCGGGACAGGGGTGAGACCCAGTACTTC	CASSPRDRGETQYF
NA	TRBV12-3/TRBV12-4	TRBJ2-3	few	TGTGCCAGCAGTCTCCTCGTGGGGTACTCTAGCACAGATACGCAGTATTTT	CASSLLVGYSSTDTQYF
TRBD1	TRBV5-1	TRBJ2-1	NA	TGCGCCAGCAGCAAAAACCCGGACAGGAGCTCCTACAATGAGCAGTTCTTC	CASSKNPDRSSYNEQFF
TRBD2	TRBV29-1	TRBJ2-1	NA	TGCAGCGTGTGGGGGGGGGATGGGAATGAGCAGTTCTTC	CSVWGGDGNEQFF
NA	TRBV11-2	TRBJ1-6	NA	TGTGCCAGCACATCTTCGGGGGCGGATTCACCCCTCCACTTT	CASTSSGADSPLHF